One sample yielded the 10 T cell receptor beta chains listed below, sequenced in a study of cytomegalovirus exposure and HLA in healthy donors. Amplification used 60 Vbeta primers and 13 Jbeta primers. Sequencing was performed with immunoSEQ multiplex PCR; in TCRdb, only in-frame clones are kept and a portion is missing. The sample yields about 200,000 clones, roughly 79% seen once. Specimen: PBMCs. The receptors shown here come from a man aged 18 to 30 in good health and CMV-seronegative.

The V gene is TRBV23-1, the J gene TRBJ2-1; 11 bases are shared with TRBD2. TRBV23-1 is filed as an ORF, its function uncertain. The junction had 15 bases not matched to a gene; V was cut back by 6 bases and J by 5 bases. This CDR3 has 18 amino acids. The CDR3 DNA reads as TGCGCCAGCAGACTTCAAGGACCGCGGGGACTAGCGGACAATGAGCAGTTCTTC. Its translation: CASRLQGPRGLADNEQFF.

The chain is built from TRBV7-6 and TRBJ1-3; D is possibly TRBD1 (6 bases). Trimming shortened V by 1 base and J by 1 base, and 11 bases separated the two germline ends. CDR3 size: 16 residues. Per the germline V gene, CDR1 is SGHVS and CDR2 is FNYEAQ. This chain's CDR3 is CASSLGAGVSGNTIYF. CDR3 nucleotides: TGTGCCAGCAGCTTAGGGGCAGGGGTGTCTGGAAACACCATATATTTT.

CDR3 bases: TGTGCCAGCAGTTCGCATCAGGGGGTAGGCGTAGATGAGCAGTTCTTC. This gives the protein CASSSHQGVGVDEQFF. This chain connects TRBV6-6 to TRBJ2-1; 7 bases map to TRBD1. Unmatched junction bases numbered 14, after V lost 4 bases and J lost 8 bases. The CDR3 extends over 16 amino acids. Germline assignment: CDR1 MNHNY and CDR2 SVGAGI (reference sequence).

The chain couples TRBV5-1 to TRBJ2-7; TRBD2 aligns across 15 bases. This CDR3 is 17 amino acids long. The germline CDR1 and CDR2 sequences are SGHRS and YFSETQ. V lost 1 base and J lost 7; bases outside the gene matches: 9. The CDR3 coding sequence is TGCGCCAGCAGCTTGCGGCCTGGACTAGCGGGAGGGAAAGAGCAGTACTTC. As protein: CASSLRPGLAGGKEQYF.

CDR3 coding DNA: TGTGCCAGCCGACAGGAAGCGGGAGGGGGGGCCCAGTACTTC. Its protein is CASRQEAGGGAQYF. V usage is TRBV7-3 and J usage is TRBJ2-5; 10 bases map to TRBD2. Looked up from germline, CDR1 is SGHTA and CDR2 is FQGTGA. This CDR3 contains 14 residues. After removal of 8 bases from V and 9 bases from J, the junction contained 12 bases not matched to a gene. Drawing the rest from reference TRBV7-3 and TRBJ2-5, the complete variable domain is GAGVSQTPSNKVTEKGKYVELRCDPISGHTALYWYRQSLGQGPEFLIYFQGTGAADDSGLPNDRFFAVRPEGSVSTLKIQRTERGDSAVYLCASRQEAGGGAQYFGPGTRLLVL.

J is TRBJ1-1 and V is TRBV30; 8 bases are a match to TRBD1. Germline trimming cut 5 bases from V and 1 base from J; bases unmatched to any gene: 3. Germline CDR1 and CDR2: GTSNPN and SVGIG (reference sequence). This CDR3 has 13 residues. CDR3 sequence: CAWDRGKNTEAFF. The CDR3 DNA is TGTGCCTGGGACAGGGGCAAGAACACTGAAGCTTTCTTT.

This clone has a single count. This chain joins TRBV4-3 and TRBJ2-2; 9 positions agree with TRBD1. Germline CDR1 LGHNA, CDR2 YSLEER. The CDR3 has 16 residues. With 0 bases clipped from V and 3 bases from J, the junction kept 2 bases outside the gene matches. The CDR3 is CASSQDWTGDTGELFF. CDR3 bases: TGCGCCAGCAGCCAAGATTGGACAGGGGACACCGGGGAGCTGTTTTTT.

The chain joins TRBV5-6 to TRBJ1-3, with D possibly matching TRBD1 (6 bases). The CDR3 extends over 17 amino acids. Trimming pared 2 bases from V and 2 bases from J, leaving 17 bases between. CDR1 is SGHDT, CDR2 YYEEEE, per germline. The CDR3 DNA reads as TGTGCCAGCAGCTTATCGGTTTTAGGGGGAACTGGAAACACCATATATTTT. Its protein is CASSLSVLGGTGNTIYF.

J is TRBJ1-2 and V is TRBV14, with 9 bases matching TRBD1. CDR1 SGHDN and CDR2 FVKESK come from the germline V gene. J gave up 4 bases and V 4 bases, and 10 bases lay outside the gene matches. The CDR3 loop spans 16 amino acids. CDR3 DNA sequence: TGTGCCAGCAGCCGGGACAGGGACCGCTGGGGCTATGGCTACACCTTC. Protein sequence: CASSRDRDRWGYGYTF.

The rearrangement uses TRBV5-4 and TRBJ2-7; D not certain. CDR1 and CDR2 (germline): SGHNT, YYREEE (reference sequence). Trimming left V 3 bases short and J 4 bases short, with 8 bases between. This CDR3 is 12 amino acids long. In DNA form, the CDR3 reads TGTGCCAGCAGCTCCGACGGGTACGAGCAGTACTTC. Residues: CASSSDGYEQYF.